The clone carrying this T cell receptor beta chain was picked up a small number of times. Trimming took off 2 bases at V and 4 bases at J, with 14 bases between the two ends. CDR1 and CDR2 (germline): MNHNS, SASEGT. The CDR3 extends over 15 amino acids. The source of the sample is a study of blood T cell repertoires in COVID-19. Background on the study: From the United States, Italy and Spain came samples of acute and convalescent COVID-19. From T cells, B-cell-depleted T cells, or PBMCs came the material, which was cDNA or gDNA.

In the authors' workflow: Reference gene primer amplification gave nucleated cell count estimates. The repertoire was sequenced with immunoSEQ multiplex PCR; TCRdb's copy has only in-frame clones and lacks some. V and J calls and clone size come straight from that table; D and trimming were deduced from the DNA. The data show 160,000 or so clones, with roughly 84% seen just once and 1% to 1.2% held by the top ten. Source material: peripheral blood. V usage is TRBV6-1 and J usage is TRBJ1-2; D remains ambiguous. The clonotype comes from a man aged 35 to 55 with acute or convalescent COVID-19. The CDR3 reads CASSEIYGSGYGYTF. Written as DNA, the CDR3 is TGTGCCAGCAGTGAAATCTATGGGTCGGGCTATGGCTACACCTTC.